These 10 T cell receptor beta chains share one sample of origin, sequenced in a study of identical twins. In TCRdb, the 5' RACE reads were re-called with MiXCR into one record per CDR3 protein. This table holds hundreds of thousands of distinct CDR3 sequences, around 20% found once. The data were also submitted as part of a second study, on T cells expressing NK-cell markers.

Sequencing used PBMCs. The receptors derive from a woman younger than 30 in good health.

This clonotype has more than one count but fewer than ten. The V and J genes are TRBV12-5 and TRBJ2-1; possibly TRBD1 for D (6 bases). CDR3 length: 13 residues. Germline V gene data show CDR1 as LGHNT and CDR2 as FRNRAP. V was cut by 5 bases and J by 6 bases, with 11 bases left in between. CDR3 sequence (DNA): TGTGCTAGTGGTCCCGTGGGGGCCAATGAGCAGTTCTTC. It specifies CASGPVGANEQFF.

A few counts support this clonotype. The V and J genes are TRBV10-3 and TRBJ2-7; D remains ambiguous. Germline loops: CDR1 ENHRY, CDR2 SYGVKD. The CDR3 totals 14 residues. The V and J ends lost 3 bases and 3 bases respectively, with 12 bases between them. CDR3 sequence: CAISEGMDGYEQYF. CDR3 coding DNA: TGTGCCATCAGTGAAGGGATGGACGGCTACGAGCAGTACTTC.

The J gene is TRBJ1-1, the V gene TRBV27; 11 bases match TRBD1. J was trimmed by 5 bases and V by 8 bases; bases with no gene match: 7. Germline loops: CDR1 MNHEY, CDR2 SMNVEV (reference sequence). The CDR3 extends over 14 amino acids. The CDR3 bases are TGTGCCAGCCTCAGGGGACAGGGGGAAACTGAAGCTTTCTTT. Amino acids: CASLRGQGETEAFF.

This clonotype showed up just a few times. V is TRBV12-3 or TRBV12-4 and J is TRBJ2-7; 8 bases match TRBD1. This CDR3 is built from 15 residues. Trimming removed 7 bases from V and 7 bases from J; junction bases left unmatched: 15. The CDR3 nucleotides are TGTGCCAGCACTCCCGGACAGGGACTGTCTCAAGAGCAGTACTTC. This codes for CASTPGQGLSQEQYF.

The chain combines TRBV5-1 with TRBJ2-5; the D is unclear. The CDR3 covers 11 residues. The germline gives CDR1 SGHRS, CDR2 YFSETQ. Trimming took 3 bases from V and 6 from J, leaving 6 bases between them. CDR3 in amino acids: CASSSQKTQYF. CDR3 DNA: TGCGCCAGCAGCTCCCAGAAGACCCAGTACTTC.

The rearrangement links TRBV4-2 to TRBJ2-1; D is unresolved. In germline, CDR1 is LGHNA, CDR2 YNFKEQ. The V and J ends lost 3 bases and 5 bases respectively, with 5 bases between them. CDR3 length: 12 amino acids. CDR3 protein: CASSQGNNEQFF. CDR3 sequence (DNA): TGTGCCAGCAGCCAGGGAAACAATGAGCAGTTCTTC.

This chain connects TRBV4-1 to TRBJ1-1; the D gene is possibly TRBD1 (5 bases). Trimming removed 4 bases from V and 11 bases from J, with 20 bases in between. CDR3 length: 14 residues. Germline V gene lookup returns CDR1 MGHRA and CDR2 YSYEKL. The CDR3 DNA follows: TGCGCCAGCAGCCCAGCCATCAGGGAAGTGAGGGCTTTCTTT. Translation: CASSPAIREVRAFF.

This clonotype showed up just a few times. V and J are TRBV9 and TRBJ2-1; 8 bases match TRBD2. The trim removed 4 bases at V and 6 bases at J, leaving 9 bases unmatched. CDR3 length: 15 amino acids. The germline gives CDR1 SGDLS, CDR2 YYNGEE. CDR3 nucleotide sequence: TGTGCCAGCAGCCGGGGGGGGGAGGCCAGCAATGAGCAGTTCTTC. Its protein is CASSRGGEASNEQFF.

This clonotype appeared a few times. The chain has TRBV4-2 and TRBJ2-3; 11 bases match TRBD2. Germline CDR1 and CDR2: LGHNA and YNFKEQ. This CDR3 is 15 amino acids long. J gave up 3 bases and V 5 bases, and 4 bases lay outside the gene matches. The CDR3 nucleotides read TGTGCCAGCAGCACCCGGACTAGCGGGACAGATACGCAGTATTTT. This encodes CASSTRTSGTDTQYF.

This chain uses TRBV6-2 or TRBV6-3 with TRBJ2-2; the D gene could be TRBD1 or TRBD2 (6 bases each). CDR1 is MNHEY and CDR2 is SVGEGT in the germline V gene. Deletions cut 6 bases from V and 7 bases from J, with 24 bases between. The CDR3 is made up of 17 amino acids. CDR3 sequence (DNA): TGTGCCAGCAGCCCACCGCCGGGGGCAGAGAGATTCGGGGAGCTGTTTTTT. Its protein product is CASSPPPGAERFGELFF.